Below, one T cell receptor beta chain is given with its context. Its antigen is still unknown. A second PCR of 7 to 11 cycles used a sample-barcoded 5' primer and a J-beta primer mix. TCRdb reprocessed the 5' RACE reads via MiXCR and lists one record per CDR3 protein. Seen here are 1.5 million or so distinct CDR3 sequences, 42% observed once, and the top ten hold more than 4%. Peripheral blood was drawn, about 9.7 milliliters per donor. This entry belongs to a study of blood T cells in healthy people across ages. Study-level background: The capture of about one barcoded beta molecule per two T cells was achieved by template switching.

Germline assignment: CDR1 LGHNA and CDR2 YSLEER. The CDR3 runs 15 residues. The V and J ends lost 1 base and 0 bases respectively, with 7 bases between them. Regarding the study as a whole: Long-lived donors carried more naive CD4+ cells and greater diversity than aged donors.

The V and J genes are TRBV4-3 and TRBJ2-1; no definite D call. This clonotype was sampled from a woman between 18 and 29 years old in good health. The sample was blood. The CDR3 reads CASSQAFSSYNEQFF. In DNA, the CDR3 is TGCGCCAGCAGCCAAGCATTTAGCTCCTACAATGAGCAGTTCTTC.